The clone carrying this T cell receptor beta chain was counted between two and nine times. What it binds is unknown. Germline CDR1 SQVTM, CDR2 ANQGSEA. This CDR3 is built from 12 residues. V gave up 2 bases and J gave up 4 bases, with 8 bases separating them. This specimen belongs to a study of cytomegalovirus exposure and HLA in healthy donors. Study summary: A previous analysis identified 117 million unique TCR beta sequences derived from some 200 million T cells.

It was with 60 Vbeta and 13 Jbeta primers that the PCR ran. Sequenced by immunoSEQ multiplex PCR; TCRdb stores in-frame clones only, minus some. The sample holds 140,000 to 150,000 clones; around 75% are singletons and the top ten take 6% to 8.5%. Points from the study as a whole: There were under 200 TCR beta chains listed as cytomegalovirus-associated. Several of the most significant clusters appeared linked to common viral pathogens, based on a later analysis. It was reported that TCR beta sequences correctly inferred the HLA-A and HLA-B alleles for most subjects.

Material: PBMCs. The TCR originated in a man aged 25-45 years in good health and CMV-seronegative. This chain links TRBV29-1 with TRBJ1-1, with D possibly being TRBD1 (5 bases). The CDR3 nucleotides read TGCAGCGTTGAAAAGGGGCTCACTGAAGCTTTCTTT. Translating it yields CSVEKGLTEAFF.